Listed below are T cell receptor beta chains from one sample, sequenced in a study of shared clonotypes between healthy human individuals. Sequenced by immunoSEQ multiplex PCR; TCRdb stores in-frame clones only, minus some. The table lists about 2.2 million clones, 85% to 95% of them singletons. Specimen: naive CD8+ T cells from PBMCs. Receptor source: a man between 18 and 29 years old in good health. Some clones in this sample may be carry-over from other donors' samples. CDR3s include the opening cysteine and the closing phenylalanine or tryptophan. Each record gives: V gene, D gene, clone size, J gene, CDR3 protein, CDR3 DNA. The D gene is left open where the match is weak. Clone size, where shown, is once, few, many, or a class for clones that have expanded.

TRBV18	.	.	TRBJ2-7	CASSPDAYEQYF	TGTGCCAGCTCACCGGACGCCTACGAGCAGTACTTC
TRBV5-1	TRBD1	.	TRBJ2-3	CASSWWDRGRDTQYF	TGCGCCAGCAGCTGGTGGGACAGGGGGCGTGATACGCAGTATTTT
TRBV15	.	.	TRBJ2-7	CATSRDGRPYEQYF	TGTGCCACCAGCAGAGATGGCCGGCCCTACGAGCAGTACTTC
TRBV28	.	.	TRBJ1-2	CASSSGPYGYTF	TGTGCCAGCAGTTCAGGGCCCTATGGCTACACCTTC
TRBV28	TRBD1	.	TRBJ2-2	CASSLILPGQGVSGELFF	TGTGCCAGCAGTTTGATCCTTCCGGGACAGGGGGTTTCCGGGGAGCTGTTTTTT
TRBV27	.	.	TRBJ2-6	CASSPRPSGANVLTF	TGTGCCAGCAGCCCCAGACCCTCTGGGGCCAACGTCCTGACTTTC
TRBV29-1	TRBD1	.	TRBJ2-7	CSVHGQGTYEQYF	TGCAGCGTTCATGGACAGGGCACCTACGAGCAGTACTTC
TRBV4-1	TRBD2	few	TRBJ2-1	CASSQLAGDSYNEQFF	TGCGCCAGCAGCCAACTAGCGGGAGACTCCTACAATGAGCAGTTCTTC
TRBV11-2	TRBD1	.	TRBJ2-2	CASRSRDRGNTGELFF	TGTGCCAGCAGGTCCCGGGACAGGGGGAACACCGGGGAGCTGTTTTTT
TRBV5-1	.	.	TRBJ2-1	CASSMSPGMVNEQFF	TGCGCCAGCAGCATGAGCCCCGGGATGGTCAATGAGCAGTTCTTC
TRBV7-2	.	.	TRBJ2-7	CASSSRLSPSGYEQYF	TGTGCCAGCAGCTCAAGACTGTCCCCGTCGGGATACGAGCAGTACTTC
TRBV19	.	.	TRBJ2-1	CASSITPAGLSYNEQFF	TGTGCCAGTAGTATAACCCCAGCGGGCCTCTCCTACAATGAGCAGTTCTTC
TRBV30	TRBD1	.	TRBJ2-1	CAWSYGTGSGEQFF	TGTGCCTGGAGTTATGGGACAGGGAGTGGTGAGCAGTTCTTC
TRBV4-3	.	.	TRBJ2-7	CASSQDRANEQYF	TGCGCCAGCAGCCAGGATCGGGCGAACGAGCAGTACTTC
TRBV19	TRBD1	.	TRBJ2-7	CASSTWDRGQEQYF	TGTGCCAGTAGTACCTGGGACAGGGGGCAGGAGCAGTACTTC
TRBV5-4	.	.	TRBJ2-5	CASTPMGGGETQYF	TGTGCCAGCACCCCTATGGGGGGTGGGGAGACCCAGTACTTC
TRBV12-5	.	.	TRBJ2-2	CASGLSYYANTGELFF	TGTGCTAGTGGATTGTCCTACTACGCGAACACCGGGGAGCTGTTTTTT
TRBV5-3	TRBD1	.	TRBJ2-7	CASSWRQGYEQYF	TGTGCCAGCAGCTGGAGACAGGGCTACGAGCAGTACTTC
TRBV7-9	TRBD2	.	TRBJ2-1	CASSSSGEQFF	TGTGCCAGCAGCTCTAGCGGAGAGCAGTTCTTC
TRBV28	TRBD1	.	TRBJ1-2	CASSLSAGTAGLGYTF	TGTGCCAGCAGTTTATCCGCCGGGACAGCGGGCCTTGGCTACACCTTC
TRBV28	TRBD2	once	TRBJ2-3	CASSSRDLRAGGPDTQYF	TGTGCCAGCAGTTCCCGAGATTTACGAGCGGGAGGTCCGGATACGCAGTATTTT
TRBV27	TRBD2	.	TRBJ2-1	CATSGRYNEQFF	TGTGCCACAAGCGGGAGATACAATGAGCAGTTCTTC
TRBV10-2	.	.	TRBJ2-5	CASSDLRSHPETQYF	TGCGCCAGCAGTGATCTTCGGTCCCACCCAGAGACCCAGTACTTC
TRBV19	.	once	TRBJ1-2	CASTPRGPNYGYTF	TGTGCCAGTACCCCGCGAGGCCCCAACTATGGCTACACCTTC
TRBV4-1	.	.	TRBJ1-1	CASSQDRGWGTEAFF	TGCGCCAGCAGCCAAGACAGGGGTTGGGGCACTGAAGCTTTCTTT
TRBV4-1	.	.	TRBJ2-7	CASSQDPGAPFYEQYF	TGCGCCAGCAGCCAGGATCCAGGGGCCCCCTTTTACGAGCAGTACTTC
TRBV5-6	.	.	TRBJ2-7	CASSFGAGYYEQYF	TGTGCCAGCAGCTTTGGGGCGGGATATTACGAGCAGTACTTC
TRBV27	TRBD1	.	TRBJ1-2	CASSLRTGNYGYTF	TGTGCCAGCAGTTTACGGACAGGGAACTATGGCTACACCTTC